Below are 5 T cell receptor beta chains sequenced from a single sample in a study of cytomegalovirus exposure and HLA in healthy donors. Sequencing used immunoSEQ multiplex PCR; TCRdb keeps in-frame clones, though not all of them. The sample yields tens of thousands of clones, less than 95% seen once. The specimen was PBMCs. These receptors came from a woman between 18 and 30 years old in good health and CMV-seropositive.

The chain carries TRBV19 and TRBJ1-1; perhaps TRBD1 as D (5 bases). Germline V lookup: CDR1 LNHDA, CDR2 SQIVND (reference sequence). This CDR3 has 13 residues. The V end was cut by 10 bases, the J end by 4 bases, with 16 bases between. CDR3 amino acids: CATNSGWGTEAFF. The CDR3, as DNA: TGTGCCACTAACTCAGGGTGGGGCACTGAAGCTTTCTTT.

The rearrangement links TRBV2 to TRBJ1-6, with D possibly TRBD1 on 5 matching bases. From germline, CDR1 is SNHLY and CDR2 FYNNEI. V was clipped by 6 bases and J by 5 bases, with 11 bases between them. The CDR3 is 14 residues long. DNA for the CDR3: TGTGCCAGCAGCGCCCAGGGTAATAATTCACCCCTCCACTTT. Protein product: CASSAQGNNSPLHF.

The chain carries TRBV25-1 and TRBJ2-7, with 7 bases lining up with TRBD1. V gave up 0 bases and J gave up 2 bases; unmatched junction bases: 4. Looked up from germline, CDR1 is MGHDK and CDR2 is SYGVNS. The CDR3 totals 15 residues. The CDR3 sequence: CASSEYGDRTYEQYF. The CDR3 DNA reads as TGTGCCAGCAGTGAATATGGGGACAGAACCTACGAGCAGTACTTC.

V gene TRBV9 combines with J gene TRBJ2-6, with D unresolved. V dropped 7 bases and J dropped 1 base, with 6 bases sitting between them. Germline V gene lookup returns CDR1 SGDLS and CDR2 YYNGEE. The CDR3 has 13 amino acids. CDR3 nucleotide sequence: TGTGCCAGCGCGAAGTCTGGGGCCAACGTCCTGACTTTC. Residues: CASAKSGANVLTF.

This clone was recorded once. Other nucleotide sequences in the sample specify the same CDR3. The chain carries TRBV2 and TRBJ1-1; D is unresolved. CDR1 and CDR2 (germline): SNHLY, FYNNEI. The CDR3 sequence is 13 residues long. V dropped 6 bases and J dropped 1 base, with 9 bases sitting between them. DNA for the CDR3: TGTGCCAGCAGCGTGGAGGGGAACACTGAAGCTTTCTTT. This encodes CASSVEGNTEAFF.